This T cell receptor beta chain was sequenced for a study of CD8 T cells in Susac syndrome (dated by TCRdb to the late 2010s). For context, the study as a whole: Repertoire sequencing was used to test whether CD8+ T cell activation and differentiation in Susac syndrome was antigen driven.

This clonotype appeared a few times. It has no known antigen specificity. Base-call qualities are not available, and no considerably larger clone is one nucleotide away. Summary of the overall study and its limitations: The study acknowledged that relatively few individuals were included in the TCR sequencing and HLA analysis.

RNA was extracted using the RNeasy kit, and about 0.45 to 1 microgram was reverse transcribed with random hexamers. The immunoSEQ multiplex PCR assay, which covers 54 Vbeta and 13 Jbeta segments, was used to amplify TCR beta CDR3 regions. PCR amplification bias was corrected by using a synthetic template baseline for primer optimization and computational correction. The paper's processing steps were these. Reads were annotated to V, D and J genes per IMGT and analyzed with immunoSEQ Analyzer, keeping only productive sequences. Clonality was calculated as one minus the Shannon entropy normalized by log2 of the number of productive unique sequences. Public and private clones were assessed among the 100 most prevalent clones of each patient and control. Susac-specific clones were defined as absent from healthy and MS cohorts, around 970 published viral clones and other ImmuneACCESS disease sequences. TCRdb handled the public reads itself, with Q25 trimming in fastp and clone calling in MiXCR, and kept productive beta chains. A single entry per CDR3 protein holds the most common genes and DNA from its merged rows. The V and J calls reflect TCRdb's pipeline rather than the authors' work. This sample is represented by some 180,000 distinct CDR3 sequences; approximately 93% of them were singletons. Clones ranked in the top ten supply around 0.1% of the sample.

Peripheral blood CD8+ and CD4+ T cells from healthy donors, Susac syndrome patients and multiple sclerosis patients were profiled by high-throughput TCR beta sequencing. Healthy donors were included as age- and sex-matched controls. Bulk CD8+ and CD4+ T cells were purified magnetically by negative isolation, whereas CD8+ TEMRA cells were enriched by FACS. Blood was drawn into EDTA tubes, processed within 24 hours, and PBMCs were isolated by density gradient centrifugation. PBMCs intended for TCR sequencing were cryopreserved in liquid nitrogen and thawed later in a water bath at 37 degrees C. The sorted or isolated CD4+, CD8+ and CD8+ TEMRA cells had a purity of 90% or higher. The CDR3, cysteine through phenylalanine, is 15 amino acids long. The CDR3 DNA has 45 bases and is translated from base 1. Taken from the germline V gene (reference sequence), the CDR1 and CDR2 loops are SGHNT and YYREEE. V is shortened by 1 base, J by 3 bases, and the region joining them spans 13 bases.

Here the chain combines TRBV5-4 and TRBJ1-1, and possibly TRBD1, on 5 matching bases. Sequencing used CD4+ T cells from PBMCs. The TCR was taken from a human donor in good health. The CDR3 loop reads CASSLRQLRDTEAFF. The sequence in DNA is TGTGCCAGCAGCTTGCGACAGCTGAGGGACACTGAAGCTTTCTTT.